These 18 T cell receptor beta chains share one sample of origin, sequenced in a study of cytomegalovirus exposure and HLA in healthy donors. The PCR ran on 60 Vbeta and 13 Jbeta primers. Produced via immunoSEQ multiplex PCR; TCRdb's table is partial and in-frame only. Here the sample spans over 120,000 clones, 65% to 90% being singletons. The sample was PBMCs. These TCRs come from a woman aged 30 to 39 in good health and CMV-seronegative.

The V call is TRBV6-5, the J call TRBJ2-1; tentatively, D is TRBD2 (6 bases). There are 13 residues in the CDR3. The V gene's germline CDR1 is MNHEY and CDR2 SVGAGI. V lost 9 bases, J lost 12 bases, and 21 bases lay in between. The CDR3 loop is CASRATMTSSQFF. For the CDR3, the DNA is TGTGCCAGTCGAGCAACGATGACTAGTTCGCAGTTCTTC.

The rearrangement joins TRBV29-1 to TRBJ2-3; no clear D gene. Germline V CDR1 and CDR2: SQVTM, ANQGSEA. The CDR3 totals 13 residues. V shed 7 bases and J shed 0 bases, with 11 bases lying between them. The CDR3 DNA follows: TGCAGCGCGGTCCGATTTAGCACAGATACGCAGTATTTT. Translated: CSAVRFSTDTQYF.

The gene calls are TRBV6-6 and TRBJ1-5, with D perhaps matching TRBD1 (6 bases). This CDR3 has 15 residues. The germline gives CDR1 MNHNY, CDR2 SVGAGI (reference sequence). The germline V and J ends were trimmed by 6 bases and 1 base, with 13 bases remaining between them. The CDR3 DNA reads TGTGCCAGCAGCCGCAGGGGTTTGAGCAATCAGCCCCAGCATTTT. Residues: CASSRRGLSNQPQHF.

This clone was recorded a few times. This chain uses TRBV2 with TRBJ1-1; D is ambiguous. Germline loops: CDR1 SNHLY, CDR2 FYNNEI. V dropped 4 bases and J dropped 5 bases, with 8 bases sitting between them. The CDR3 loop spans 12 amino acids. The CDR3 DNA follows: TGTGCCAGCAGTGCCGTCGGGACTGAAGCTTTCTTT. The encoded protein is CASSAVGTEAFF. Using reference TRBV2 and TRBJ1-1 for the parts outside the CDR3, the full variable domain is EPEVTQTPSHQVTQMGQEVILRCVPISNHLYFYWYRQILGQKVEFLVSFYNNEISEKSEIFDDQFSVERPDGSNFTLKIRSTKLEDSAMYFCASSAVGTEAFFGQGTRLTVV.

The chain employs TRBV25-1 and TRBJ1-2; tentative D call: TRBD1 (6 bases). Trimming took off 1 base at V and 5 bases at J, with 14 bases between the two ends. Germline CDR1 and CDR2: MGHDK and SYGVNS. CDR3 length: 15 residues. The CDR3: CASSEWTVDQYGYTF. The CDR3 nucleotides read TGTGCCAGCAGTGAATGGACAGTCGATCAGTATGGCTACACCTTC.

V usage is TRBV7-2 and J usage is TRBJ2-2; D is perhaps TRBD2 (6 bases). The CDR3 totals 15 residues. Trimming removed 2 bases from V and 4 bases from J, with 11 bases in between. CDR1 SGHTA and CDR2 FQGNSA come from the germline V gene. The CDR3 DNA follows: TGTGCCAGCAGCTTATCCACTAGCCCCACCGGGGAGCTGTTTTTT. Translating it yields CASSLSTSPTGELFF.

The rearrangement joins TRBV7-9 to TRBJ2-7; TRBD1 agrees at 9 bases. V shed 4 bases, J shed 1 base, and the junction held 8 bases outside the gene matches. The length of the CDR3 is 16 residues. Looked up from germline, CDR1 is SEHNR and CDR2 is FQNEAQ (reference sequence). As DNA, the CDR3 is TGTGCCAGCAGCTGGCCGGGTGGACAGGGGTCCTACGAGCAGTACTTC. Its protein product is CASSWPGGQGSYEQYF.

This clone appeared once. This chain links TRBV30 with TRBJ2-1; tentatively, D is TRBD2 (6 bases). CDR3 length: 13 amino acids. Germline V gene lookup returns CDR1 GTSNPN and CDR2 SVGIG (reference sequence). V was shortened by 3 bases and J by 0 bases, with 6 bases between the two germline ends. CDR3 in amino acids: CAWSGSSYNEQFF. In DNA, the CDR3 is TGTGCCTGGAGCGGGAGCTCCTACAATGAGCAGTTCTTC.

This clone was observed a few times. V is TRBV4-1 and J is TRBJ1-1; TRBD1 is a possible D gene (5 bases). The V and J ends lost 3 bases and 0 bases respectively, with 11 bases between them. The CDR3 spans 15 residues. CDR1 is MGHRA, CDR2 YSYEKL, per germline. CDR3 bases: TGCGCCAGCAGCCAGTCGCAGGGTATGAACACTGAAGCTTTCTTT. Its protein product is CASSQSQGMNTEAFF.

The rearrangement uses TRBV5-1 and TRBJ2-7; unclear D gene. Per the germline V gene, CDR1 is SGHRS and CDR2 is YFSETQ. V dropped 0 bases and J dropped 0 bases, with 4 bases sitting between them. The CDR3 loop spans 13 amino acids. CDR3 sequence (DNA): TGCGCCAGCAGCTTGGTGAGCTCCTACGAGCAGTACTTC. Protein sequence: CASSLVSSYEQYF.

To note about this clone: At one end the junction does not follow the germline gene, possibly because of a read error. Other DNA sequences from this sample encode an identical CDR3 as well. The genes are TRBV11-2 and TRBJ2-1; 8 bases align to TRBD2. This CDR3 comprises 13 residues. The germline V gene encodes CDR1 SGHAT and CDR2 FQNNGV. The CDR3 spells CASGGGSYNEQFF. In nucleotides, the CDR3 is TGCGCCAGCGGGGGAGGCAGTTACAATGAGCAGTTCTTC. The full variable domain, with the rest looked up from reference TRBV11-2 and TRBJ2-1, is EAGVAQSPRYKIIEKRQSVAFWCNPISGHATLYWYQQILGQGPKLLIQFQNNGVVDDSQLPKDRFSAERLKGVDSTLKIQPAKLEDSAVYLCASGGGSYNEQFFGPGTRLTVL.

This clone was detected a few times. For the CDR3, the DNA is TGTGCCATCAGTCAGGACACCGGGGAGCTGTTTTTT. It encodes CAISQDTGELFF. The chain employs TRBV10-3 and TRBJ2-2; D is unresolved. Trimming shortened V by 5 bases and J by 3 bases, and 4 bases separated the two germline ends. Per the germline V gene, CDR1 is ENHRY and CDR2 is SYGVKD. This CDR3 comprises 12 residues.

The table lists this clone with a few counts. The rearrangement links TRBV9 to TRBJ1-1; no clear D gene. Germline V gene data show CDR1 as SGDLS and CDR2 as YYNGEE. This CDR3 has 13 amino acids. V was pared by 1 base and J by 1 base, with 5 bases between. CDR3 sequence (DNA): TGTGCCAGCAGCGTACGGTCGAACACTGAAGCTTTCTTT. It codes for CASSVRSNTEAFF.

The chain links TRBV7-2 to TRBJ2-7, with D possibly TRBD1 on 6 matching bases. V was pared by 5 bases and J by 2 bases, with 10 bases between. Germline assignment: CDR1 SGHTA and CDR2 FQGNSA. This CDR3 contains 13 residues. This CDR3 is CASSLQGTYEQYF. The CDR3 region has the DNA TGTGCCAGCAGCCTTCAGGGGACCTACGAGCAGTACTTC.

The chain has TRBV7-2 and TRBJ2-5, with a tentative D call TRBD2 (7 bases). CDR3 length equals 15 residues. The germline CDR1 and CDR2 sequences are SGHTA and FQGNSA. V lost 6 bases to trimming and J lost 4 bases, with 18 bases between them. In DNA, the CDR3 is TGTGCCAGCAGATCCGGGGGGCCGCTCGTAGAGACCCAGTACTTC. This codes for CASRSGGPLVETQYF.

The rearrangement links TRBV6-1 to TRBJ2-5; TRBD2 might be the D (7 bases). The CDR3 is 14 residues long. Trimming took off 7 bases at V and 4 bases at J, with 16 bases between the two ends. Germline V CDR1 and CDR2: MNHNS, SASEGT. DNA for the CDR3: TGTGCCAGCACCGAAGGGGGGGTAGGAGAGACCCAGTACTTC. Translated: CASTEGGVGETQYF.

The gene calls are TRBV28 and TRBJ2-1; D not certain. Trimming took off 3 bases at V and 9 bases at J, with 9 bases between the two ends. The CDR3 sequence is 12 residues long. Germline V lookup: CDR1 MDHEN, CDR2 SYDVKM. The CDR3 bases are TGTGCCAGCAGTTTTGATGGGCCTGAGCAGTTCTTC. This gives the protein CASSFDGPEQFF.

V is TRBV6-1 and J is TRBJ1-5, with D perhaps matching TRBD1 (5 bases). The CDR3 has 15 amino acids. Between the trimmed V and J ends, which lost 6 bases and 6 bases, there was a span of 18 bases. Germline CDR1 reads MNHNS; CDR2 reads SASEGT. CDR3 bases: TGTGCCAGCAGACCTACAAGAAATCAGGGTCAGCCCCAGCATTTT. Amino acids: CASRPTRNQGQPQHF.